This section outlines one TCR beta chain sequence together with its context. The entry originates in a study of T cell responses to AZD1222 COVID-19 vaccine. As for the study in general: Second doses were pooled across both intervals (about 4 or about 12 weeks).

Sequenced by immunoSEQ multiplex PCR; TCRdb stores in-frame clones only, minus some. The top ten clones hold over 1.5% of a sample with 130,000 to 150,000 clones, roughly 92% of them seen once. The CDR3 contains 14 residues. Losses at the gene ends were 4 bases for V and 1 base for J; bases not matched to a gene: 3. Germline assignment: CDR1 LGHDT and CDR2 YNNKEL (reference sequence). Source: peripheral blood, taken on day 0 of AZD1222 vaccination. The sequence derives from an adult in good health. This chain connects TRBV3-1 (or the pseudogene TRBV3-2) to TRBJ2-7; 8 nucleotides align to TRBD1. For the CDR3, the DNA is TGTGCCAGCAGCCCCCGGGACAGGTCCTACGAGCAGTACTTC. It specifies CASSPRDRSYEQYF.